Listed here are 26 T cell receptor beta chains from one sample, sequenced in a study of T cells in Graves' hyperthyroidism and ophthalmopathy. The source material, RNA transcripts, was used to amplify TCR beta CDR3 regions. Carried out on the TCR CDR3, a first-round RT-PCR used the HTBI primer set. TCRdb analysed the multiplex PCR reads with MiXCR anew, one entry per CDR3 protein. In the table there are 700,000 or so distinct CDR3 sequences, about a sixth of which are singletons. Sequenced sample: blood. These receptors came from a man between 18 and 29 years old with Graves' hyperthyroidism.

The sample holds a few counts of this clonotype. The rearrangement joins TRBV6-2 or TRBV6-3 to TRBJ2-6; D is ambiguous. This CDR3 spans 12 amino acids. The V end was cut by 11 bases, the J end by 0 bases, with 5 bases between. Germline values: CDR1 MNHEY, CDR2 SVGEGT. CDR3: CAHSSGANVLTF. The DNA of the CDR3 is TGTGCCCATAGCTCTGGGGCCAACGTCCTGACTTTC.

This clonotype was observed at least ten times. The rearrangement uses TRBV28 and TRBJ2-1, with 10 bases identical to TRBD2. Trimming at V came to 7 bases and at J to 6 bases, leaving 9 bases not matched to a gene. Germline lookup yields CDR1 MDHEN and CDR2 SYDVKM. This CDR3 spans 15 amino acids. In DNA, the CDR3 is TGTGCCAGCATCCCGCTGGCTAGCGGGGGCAATGAGCAGTTCTTC. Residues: CASIPLASGGNEQFF.

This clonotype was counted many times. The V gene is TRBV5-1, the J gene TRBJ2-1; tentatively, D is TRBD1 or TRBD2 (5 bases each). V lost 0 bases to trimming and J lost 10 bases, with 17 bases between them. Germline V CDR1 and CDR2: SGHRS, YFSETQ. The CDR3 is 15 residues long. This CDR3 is CASSLAPSSGSEQFF. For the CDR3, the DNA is TGCGCCAGCAGCTTGGCCCCCTCGTCAGGGAGCGAGCAGTTCTTC.

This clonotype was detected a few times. The CDR3 loop reads CASSLWEDRVVGYTF. The CDR3, as DNA: TGTGCCAGCAGCCTATGGGAGGACAGGGTGGTTGGCTACACCTTC. The chain carries TRBV7-9 and TRBJ1-2, with 8 positions matching TRBD1. Unmatched junction bases numbered 12, after V lost 5 bases and J lost 7 bases. In germline, CDR1 is SEHNR, CDR2 FQNEAQ (reference sequence). This CDR3 is built from 15 residues.

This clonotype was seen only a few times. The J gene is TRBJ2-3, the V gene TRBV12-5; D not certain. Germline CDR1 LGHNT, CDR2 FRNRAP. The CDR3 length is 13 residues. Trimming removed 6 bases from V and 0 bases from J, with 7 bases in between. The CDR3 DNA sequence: TGTGCTAGTGGGCGGAAAAGCACAGATACGCAGTATTTT. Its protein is CASGRKSTDTQYF. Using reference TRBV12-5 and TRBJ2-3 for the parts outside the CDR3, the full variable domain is DARVTQTPRHKVTEMGQEVTMRCQPILGHNTVFWYRQTMMQGLELLAYFRNRAPLDDSGMPKDRFSAEMPDATLATLKIQPSEPRDSAVYFCASGRKSTDTQYFGPGTRLTVL.

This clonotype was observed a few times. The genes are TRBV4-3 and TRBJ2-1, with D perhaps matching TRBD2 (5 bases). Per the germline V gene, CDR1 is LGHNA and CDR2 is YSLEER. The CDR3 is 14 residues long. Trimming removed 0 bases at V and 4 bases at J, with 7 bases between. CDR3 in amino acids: CASSQDWTYNEQFF. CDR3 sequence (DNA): TGCGCCAGCAGCCAAGATTGGACTTACAATGAGCAGTTCTTC.

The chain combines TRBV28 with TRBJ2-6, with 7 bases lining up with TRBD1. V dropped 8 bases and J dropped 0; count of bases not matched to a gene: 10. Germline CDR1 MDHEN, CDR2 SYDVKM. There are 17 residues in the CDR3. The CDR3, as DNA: TGTGCCAGCCTACCCATGACAGGGTCCTCTGGGGCCAACGTCCTGACTTTC. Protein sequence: CASLPMTGSSGANVLTF.

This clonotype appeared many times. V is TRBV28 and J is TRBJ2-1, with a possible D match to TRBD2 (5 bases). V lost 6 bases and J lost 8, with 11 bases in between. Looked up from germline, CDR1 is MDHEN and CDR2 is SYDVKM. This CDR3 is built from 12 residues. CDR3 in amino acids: CASSLVRDEQFF. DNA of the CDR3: TGTGCCAGCAGCCTGGTGCGGGATGAGCAGTTCTTC.

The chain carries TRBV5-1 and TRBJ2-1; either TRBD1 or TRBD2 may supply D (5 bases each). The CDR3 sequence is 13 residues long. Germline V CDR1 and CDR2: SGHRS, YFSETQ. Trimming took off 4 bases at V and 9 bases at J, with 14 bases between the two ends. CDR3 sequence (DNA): TGCGCCAGCAGCCGGGACCCAGAGGGTGAGCAGTTCTTC. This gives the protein CASSRDPEGEQFF.

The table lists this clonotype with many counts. The chain's CDR3 is CASSSSGVNREQYF. The CDR3 bases are TGTGCCAGCAGCTCCTCGGGGGTTAATCGGGAGCAGTACTTC. V usage is TRBV7-2 and J usage is TRBJ2-7, with D perhaps TRBD2 (6 bases). Per the germline V gene, CDR1 is SGHTA and CDR2 is FQGNSA. Trimming removed 4 bases from V and 7 bases from J, with 17 bases in between. This CDR3 has 14 residues.

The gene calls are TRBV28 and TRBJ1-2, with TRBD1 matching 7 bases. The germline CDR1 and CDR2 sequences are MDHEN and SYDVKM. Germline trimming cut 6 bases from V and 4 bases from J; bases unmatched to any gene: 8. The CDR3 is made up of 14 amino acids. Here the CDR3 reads CASRRDSNIYGYTF. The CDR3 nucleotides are TGTGCCAGCAGGCGGGACAGCAATATCTATGGCTACACCTTC.

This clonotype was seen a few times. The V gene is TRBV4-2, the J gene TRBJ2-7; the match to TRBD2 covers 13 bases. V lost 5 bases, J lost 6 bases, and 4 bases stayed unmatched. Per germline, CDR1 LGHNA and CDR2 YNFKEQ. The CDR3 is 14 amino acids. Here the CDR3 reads CASSKGLAGSEQYF. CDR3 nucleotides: TGTGCCAGCAGCAAGGGACTAGCGGGAAGCGAGCAGTACTTC.

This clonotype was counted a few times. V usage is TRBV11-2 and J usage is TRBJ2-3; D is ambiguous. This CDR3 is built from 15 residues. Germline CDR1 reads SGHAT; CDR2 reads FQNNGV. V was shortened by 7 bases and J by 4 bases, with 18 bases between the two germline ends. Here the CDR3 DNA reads TGTGCCAGCACCCTCCGGGCCTCTAGGTCAGATACGCAGTATTTT. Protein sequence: CASTLRASRSDTQYF. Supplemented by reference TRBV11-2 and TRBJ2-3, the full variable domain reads EAGVAQSPRYKIIEKRQSVAFWCNPISGHATLYWYQQILGQGPKLLIQFQNNGVVDDSQLPKDRFSAERLKGVDSTLKIQPAKLEDSAVYLCASTLRASRSDTQYFGPGTRLTVL.

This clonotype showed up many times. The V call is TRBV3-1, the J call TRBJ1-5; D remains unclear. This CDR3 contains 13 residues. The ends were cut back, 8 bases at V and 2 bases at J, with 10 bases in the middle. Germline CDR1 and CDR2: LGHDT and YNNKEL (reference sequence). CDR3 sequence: CASSQDGNQPQHF. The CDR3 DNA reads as TGTGCCAGCTCTCAAGACGGCAATCAGCCCCAGCATTTT.

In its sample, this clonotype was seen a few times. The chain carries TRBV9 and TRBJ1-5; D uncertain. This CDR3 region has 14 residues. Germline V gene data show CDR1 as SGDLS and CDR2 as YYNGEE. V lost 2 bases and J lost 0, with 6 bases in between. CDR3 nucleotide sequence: TGTGCCAGCAGCGTGGGTGTTAGCAATCAGCCCCAGCATTTT. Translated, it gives CASSVGVSNQPQHF.

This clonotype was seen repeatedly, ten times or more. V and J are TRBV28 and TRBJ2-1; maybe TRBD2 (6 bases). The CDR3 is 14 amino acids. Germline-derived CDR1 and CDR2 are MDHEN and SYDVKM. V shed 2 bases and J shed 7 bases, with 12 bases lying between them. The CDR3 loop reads CASSLGGNFNEQFF. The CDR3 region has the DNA TGTGCCAGCAGTTTAGGCGGGAATTTTAATGAGCAGTTCTTC.

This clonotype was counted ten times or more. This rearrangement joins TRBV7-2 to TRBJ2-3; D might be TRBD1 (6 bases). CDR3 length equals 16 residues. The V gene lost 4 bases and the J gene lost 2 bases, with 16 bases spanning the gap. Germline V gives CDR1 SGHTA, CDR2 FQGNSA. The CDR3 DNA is TGTGCCAGCAGCTCGCGACAGGTTACTAACACAGATACGCAGTATTTT. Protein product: CASSSRQVTNTDTQYF.

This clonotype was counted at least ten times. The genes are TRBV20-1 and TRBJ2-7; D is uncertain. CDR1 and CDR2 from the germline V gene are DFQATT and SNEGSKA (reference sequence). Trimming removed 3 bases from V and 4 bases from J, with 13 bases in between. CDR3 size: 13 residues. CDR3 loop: CSARDGRRYEQYF. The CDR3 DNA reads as TGCAGTGCTAGGGACGGCCGAAGGTACGAGCAGTACTTC.

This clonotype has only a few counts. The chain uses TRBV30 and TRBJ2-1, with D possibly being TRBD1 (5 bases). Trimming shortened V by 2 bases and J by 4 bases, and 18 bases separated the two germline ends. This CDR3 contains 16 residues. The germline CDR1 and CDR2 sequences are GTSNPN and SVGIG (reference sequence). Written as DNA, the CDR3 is TGTGCCTGGAGTTCCAAGTACAGGAGAGTTTACAATGAGCAGTTCTTC. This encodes CAWSSKYRRVYNEQFF.

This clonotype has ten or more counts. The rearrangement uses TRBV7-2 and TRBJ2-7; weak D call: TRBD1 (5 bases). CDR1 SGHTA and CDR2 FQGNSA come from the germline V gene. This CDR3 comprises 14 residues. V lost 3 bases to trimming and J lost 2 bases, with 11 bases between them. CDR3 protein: CASSFAKGTYEQYF. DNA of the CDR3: TGTGCCAGCAGCTTTGCGAAGGGGACCTACGAGCAGTACTTC.

The CDR3 protein is CASIFLQGEKLFF. CDR3 in DNA: TGTGCCAGCATCTTTTTACAGGGTGAAAAACTGTTTTTT. The rearrangement uses TRBV6-2 or TRBV6-3 and TRBJ1-4; TRBD1 might be the D (6 bases). V lost 7 bases and J 7 bases, leaving 13 bases between the germline ends. The CDR3 loop spans 13 amino acids. Germline CDR1 reads MNHEY; CDR2 reads SVGEGT.

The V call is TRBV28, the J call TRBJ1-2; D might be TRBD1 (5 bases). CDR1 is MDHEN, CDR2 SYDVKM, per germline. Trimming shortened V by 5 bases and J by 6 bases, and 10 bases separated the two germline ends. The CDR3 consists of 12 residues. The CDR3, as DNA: TGTGCCAGCAGTCCGGGGCTCGATGGCTACACCTTC. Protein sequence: CASSPGLDGYTF.

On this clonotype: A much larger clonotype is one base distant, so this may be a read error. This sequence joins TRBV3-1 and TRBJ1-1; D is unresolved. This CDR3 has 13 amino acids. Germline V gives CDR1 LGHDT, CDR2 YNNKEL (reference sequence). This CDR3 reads CAISHSDPTEAFF. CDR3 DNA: TGTGCCATCAGCCACTCGGACCCCACCGAAGCTTTCTTT. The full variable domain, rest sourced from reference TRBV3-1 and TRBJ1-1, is DTAVSQTPKYLVTQMGNDKSIKCEQNLGHDTMYWYKQDSKKFLKIMFSYNNKELIINETVPNRFSPKSPDKAHLNLHINSLELGDSAVYFCAISHSDPTEAFFGQGTRLTVV.

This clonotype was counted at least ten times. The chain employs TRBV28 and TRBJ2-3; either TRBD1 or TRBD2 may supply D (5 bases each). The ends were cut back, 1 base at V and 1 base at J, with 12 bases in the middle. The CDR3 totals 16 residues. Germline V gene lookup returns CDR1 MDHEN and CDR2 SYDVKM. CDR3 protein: CASSLLGRDGTDTQYF. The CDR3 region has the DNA TGTGCCAGCAGTTTATTGGGCAGGGACGGCACAGATACGCAGTATTTT. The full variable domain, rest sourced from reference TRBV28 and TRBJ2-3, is DVKVTQSSRYLVKRTGEKVFLECVQDMDHENMFWYRQDPGLGLRLIYFSYDVKMKEKGDIPEGYSVSREKKERFSLILESASTNQTSMYLCASSLLGRDGTDTQYFGPGTRLTVL.

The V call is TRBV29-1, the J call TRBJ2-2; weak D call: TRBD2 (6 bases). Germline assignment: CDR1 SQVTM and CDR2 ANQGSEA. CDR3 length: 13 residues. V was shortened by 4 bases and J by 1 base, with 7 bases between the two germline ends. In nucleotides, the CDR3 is TGCAGCGTTGGACTAGTGAACACCGGGGAGCTGTTTTTT. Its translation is CSVGLVNTGELFF.

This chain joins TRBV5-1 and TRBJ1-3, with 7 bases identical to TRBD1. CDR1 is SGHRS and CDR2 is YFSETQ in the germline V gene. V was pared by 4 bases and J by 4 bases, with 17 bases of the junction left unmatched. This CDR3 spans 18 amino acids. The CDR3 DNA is TGCGCCAGCAGCGTGGGACAGCTCACCCAGGGTGACGGAAACACCATATATTTT. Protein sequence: CASSVGQLTQGDGNTIYF.